This TCR beta chain was sequenced for a study of blood T cell repertoires in COVID-19 (dated by TCRdb to between 2020 and 2021). Notes on the research overall: Samples from collaborators originated in the United States, Italy and Spain and spanned both the acute and convalescent phases of COVID-19. The repertoires were made available in a free public database intended to serve as a resource for research on the immune response to SARS-CoV-2. The material from the prospective study consisted of cDNA or gDNA derived from T cells, B-cell-depleted T cells, or PBMCs. Where available, HLA class I and class II types were taken from metadata supplied by the sample provider and were not determined by assay-based typing. Samples came from the ongoing ImmuneRACE study (first 160 participants) plus 1,254 subjects from 6 global collaborators. Sample metadata almost always included a de-identified subject ID, COVID-19 status, age in years and sex. Deeply sampled blood TCRbeta repertoires from subjects exposed to, actively infected with, or recovered from COVID-19 were included in the dataset. Study-level results and caveats: How much clinical and demographic metadata was included differed by source and by participant, and the metadata was provided uncurated.

Collaborating institutions collected whole blood in K2EDTA tubes following their own protocols. Collaborator samples were shipped for TCRbeta analysis as frozen whole blood, isolated PBMCs, or DNA extracted from either sample type. Relative to germline, V is missing 4 bases and J is missing 0 bases, with 8 bases of the junction outside any gene match. CDR1 and CDR2 are drawn from the germline V gene (reference sequence): SEHNR, FQNEAQ. The CDR3 starts with the cysteine, ends with the phenylalanine, and has 17 residues. The read is trimmed to its CDR3 DNA, 51 bases read in frame from base 1. This clone was detected a few times. What antigen it recognizes has not been identified. Base qualities are not recorded, but no much larger clone differs from it by a single base. TCRbeta CDR3 regions were amplified from genomic DNA using the immunoSEQ Assay, a bias-controlled multiplex PCR. On the study's bioinformatics: Within the assay, amplification of reference gene primers was used to estimate how many nucleated cells each sample contained. To quantify the absolute abundance of each unique TCRbeta CDR3 rearrangement, sequence reads were collapsed and filtered. For each sample, productive Simpson clonality was calculated as the square root of Simpson's diversity index over productive rearrangements. What TCRdb holds here is the immuneACCESS table cut down to in-frame rearrangements. Part of the clones is not present; checked against another copy, under half of the missing clones reflect an unresolved V gene, and the others are unexplained. The V and J calls and clone size come from that table; D and trimming were worked out from the DNA. The sample table contains 95,000 to 150,000 clones; only one count was recorded for 88% of them. The top ten hold around 0.81% of the sample.

The chain is made from TRBV7-9 and TRBJ1-3, and 8 bases in between align with TRBD1. The receptor was derived from a woman between 45 and 65 years old with active or convalescent COVID-19. Sequenced: peripheral blood. This receptor has the CDR3 CASSYRGQGLSGNTIYF. The DNA is as follows: TGTGCCAGCAGCTACCGAGGACAGGGACTCTCTGGAAACACCATATATTTT.